This T cell receptor beta chain was sequenced during a study of T cell responses to AZD1222 COVID-19 vaccine. Produced via immunoSEQ multiplex PCR; TCRdb's table is partial and in-frame only. The table has over 100,000 clones, nearly 90% seen once. The sample holds a few counts of this clone. This specimen was peripheral blood, taken on day 0 of MenACWY control vaccination. This sequence originates from an adult in good health.

The DNA for the CDR3 is TGTGCCAGCAGCCAAGCTCAGGGTCCCCCCGATTACGAGCAGTACTTC. It yields the protein CASSQAQGPPDYEQYF. The rearrangement links TRBV14 to TRBJ2-7, with D maybe TRBD1 (5 bases). The CDR3 loop spans 16 amino acids. Germline assignment: CDR1 SGHDN and CDR2 FVKESK. V lost 1 base and J lost 4, with 17 bases in between. Full variable domain (rest looked up from reference TRBV14 and TRBJ2-7): EAGVTQFPSHSVIEKGQTVTLRCDPISGHDNLYWYRRVMGKEIKFLLHFVKESKQDESGMPNNRFLAERTGGTYSTLKVQPAELEDSGVYFCASSQAQGPPDYEQYFGPGTRLTVT.